This T cell receptor beta chain was identified in a study of MAIT cells during Salmonella Paratyphi A infection (dated by TCRdb to 2015 to 2018). Study-level background: A single dose of 1-5x10^3 CFU of S. Paratyphi A strain NVGH308 was ingested by adult volunteers aged 18 to 60. Starting at diagnosis, diagnosed volunteers were given ciprofloxacin 500 mg twice a day for 14 days.

In light of the paper, this sample's time point label describes: mid-infection, around enteric fever diagnosis. Using flow cytometry, MAIT cells, defined as Valpha7.2+ CD161+ T cells, were identified and sorted. Over time, circulating MAIT cell TCRbeta repertoires were profiled in 6 or 7 volunteers who came down with enteric fever following controlled oral challenge with live Salmonella Paratyphi A. Each diagnosed volunteer contributed MAIT cell samples at pre-infection, mid-infection and post-infection timepoints. Enteric fever was diagnosed as Paratyphi A bacteremia and/or persistent fever above 38 °C lasting more than 12 hours. Challenged volunteers were diagnosed with infection sometime between day 4 and day 7 after challenge. For RNA extraction, between roughly 5,000 and 11,000 MAIT cells per sample were sorted directly into RNAqueous-Micro lysis buffer. Lymphoprep gradient centrifugation was used to isolate peripheral blood mononuclear cells from blood samples and leukocyte cones. Cell sorting used a BD FACSAria Fusion or BD FACSAria III sorter.

Trimming leaves V shorter by 1 base and J shorter by 5 bases, with the junction holding 9 bases beyond the gene matches. The CDR3 spans 16 residues, from the cysteine through the phenylalanine. Only the CDR3 region is kept as DNA, spanning 48 bases read in frame from base 1. Taken from the germline V gene (reference sequence), the CDR1 and CDR2 loops are DFQATT and SNEGSKA. Library prep was done by 5' RACE. Two rounds of PCR with Phusion High-Fidelity polymerase amplified TCRbeta, with sample-specific barcodes added in the primers. TCRbeta libraries were made through template-switch cDNA synthesis using SMARTScribe reverse transcriptase and a TRBC-specific primer. The barcoded samples were pooled and then prepared using the NEBNext Ultra DNA Library Prep Kit for Illumina. The libraries were sequenced on an Illumina MiSeq using the MiSeq reagent kit v2, 300 cycles. The source study handled its data this way. Jemultiplexer demultiplexed the reads by barcode, and MiTCR with default parameters aligned the reads. Non-functional sequences were filtered out with VDJtools, and clonotypes were defined by amino acid sequence, with frequencies based on assigned sequence reads. Clonal space homeostasis binned clonotypes by frequency as over-represented (0.05-1), large, medium and small. Using fastp at Q25 and MiXCR, TCRdb reprocessed the public reads and kept productive beta chains. Each record represents a unique CDR3 protein, reported with the most common genes and DNA among its rows. These V and J calls originate from TCRdb's pipeline instead of the authors' own analysis. This sample has around 1,000 distinct CDR3 sequences in its table, and roughly a fifth of those were observed once. The ten largest clonotypes hold more than 30% of the sample.

Results and caveats for the whole study, not just this receptor: A significant decrease in the space occupied by over-represented MAIT clonotypes was found from baseline to mid-infection (approximately 0.17 to 0.10), whereas no significant post-infection difference was found. MAIT cell TRBV usage was oligoclonal with a preference for TRBV20 and TRBV6, and infection did not appear to change this usage. More expansion or contraction among the top five MAIT clonotypes was shown in diagnosed volunteers than in healthy controls (around 0.52 versus 0.13), suggesting infection-driven repertoire reshaping. Although the availability of volunteer samples limited sample sizes, the sizes were judged adequate for detecting differences between groups.

Comments on this clonotype: Its cognate antigen has yet to be identified. No base-level quality is on record; no much larger clone is a single base apart.

Here the sequenced sample was MAIT cells from PBMCs, taken at the middle sampling point of the challenge study. The rearrangement joined TRBV20-1 to TRBJ2-5, with TRBD2 identical over 11 junction bases. This clonotype was sampled from a person aged 18 to 69 who was deliberately infected with Salmonella Paratyphi A in a paratyphoid fever challenge study. CDR3 protein: CSARGTTSGSRETQYF. The DNA is TGCAGTGCTAGAGGAACTACTAGCGGGAGTCGGGAGACCCAGTACTTC.